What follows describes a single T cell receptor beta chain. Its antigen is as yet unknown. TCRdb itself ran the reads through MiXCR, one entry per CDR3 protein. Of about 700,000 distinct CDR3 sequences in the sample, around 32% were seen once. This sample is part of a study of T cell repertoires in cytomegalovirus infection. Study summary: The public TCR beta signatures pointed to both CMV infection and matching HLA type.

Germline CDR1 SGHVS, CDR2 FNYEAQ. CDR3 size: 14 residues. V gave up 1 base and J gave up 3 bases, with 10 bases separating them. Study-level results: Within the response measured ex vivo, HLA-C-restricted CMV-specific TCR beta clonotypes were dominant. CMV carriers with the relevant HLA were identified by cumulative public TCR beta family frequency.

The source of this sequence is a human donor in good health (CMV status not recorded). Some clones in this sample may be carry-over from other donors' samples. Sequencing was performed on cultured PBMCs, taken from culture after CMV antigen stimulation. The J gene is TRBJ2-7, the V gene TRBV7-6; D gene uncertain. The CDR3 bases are TGTGCCAGCAGCTTAGGTCACAGTCTCTACGAGCAGTACTTC. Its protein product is CASSLGHSLYEQYF.